This TCR beta chain emerged from a study of T-cell reconstitution after alpha-beta-depleted transplantation in children. The CDR3 runs to 16 residues. Germline values: CDR1 LGHDT, CDR2 YNNKEL (reference sequence). The trim removed 4 bases at V and 1 base at J, leaving 4 bases unmatched. Unique molecular identifiers were used to barcode this TCRbeta library. TCRdb reanalysed the PCR reads using MiXCR and keeps one entry per CDR3 protein. Here the sample spans more than 450,000 distinct CDR3 sequences, about a sixth being singletons. Sequencing was performed on PBMCs from the stem cell graft donor, taken from the stem cell graft. The chain recombines TRBV3-1 with TRBJ2-7; 13 positions match TRBD2. This sequence was found in a human donor who donated a stem cell graft to a child with acute lymphoblastic leukemia. CDR3 amino acids: CASSRRLAGGSYEQYF. The CDR3 nucleotides are TGTGCCAGCAGCCGCCGACTAGCGGGAGGTTCCTACGAGCAGTACTTC.